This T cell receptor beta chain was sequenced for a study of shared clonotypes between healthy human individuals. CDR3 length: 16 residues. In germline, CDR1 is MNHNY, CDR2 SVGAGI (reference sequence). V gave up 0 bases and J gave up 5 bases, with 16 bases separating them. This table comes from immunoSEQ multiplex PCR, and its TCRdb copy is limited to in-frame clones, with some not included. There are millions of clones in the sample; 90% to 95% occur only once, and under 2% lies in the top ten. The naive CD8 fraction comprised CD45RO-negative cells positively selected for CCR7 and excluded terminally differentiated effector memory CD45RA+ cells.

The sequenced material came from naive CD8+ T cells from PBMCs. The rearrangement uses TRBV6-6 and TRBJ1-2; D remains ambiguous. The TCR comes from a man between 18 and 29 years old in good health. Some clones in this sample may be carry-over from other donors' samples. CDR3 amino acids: CASSYSKGSIPYGYTF. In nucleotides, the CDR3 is TGTGCCAGCAGTTACTCGAAAGGATCCATTCCTTATGGCTACACCTTC.